This T cell receptor (beta chain) derives from a study of blood T cell repertoires in COVID-19. Measured with immunoSEQ multiplex PCR; TCRdb has only the in-frame clones, and not every one. The sample records some 200,000 clones, around three quarters being singletons. The germline CDR1 and CDR2 sequences are KGHDR and SFDVKD. J lost 0 bases, V lost 4 bases, and 3 bases had no gene match. The CDR3 consists of 18 residues. The receptor's source is an older woman with acute or convalescent COVID-19. Sequenced input: peripheral blood. This chain links TRBV24-1 with TRBJ2-6; TRBD2 aligns across 12 bases. The CDR3 sequence: CATSDGLAGSSGANVLTF. The CDR3 region has the DNA TGTGCCACCAGTGACGGACTAGCGGGGAGCTCTGGGGCCAACGTCCTGACTTTC.